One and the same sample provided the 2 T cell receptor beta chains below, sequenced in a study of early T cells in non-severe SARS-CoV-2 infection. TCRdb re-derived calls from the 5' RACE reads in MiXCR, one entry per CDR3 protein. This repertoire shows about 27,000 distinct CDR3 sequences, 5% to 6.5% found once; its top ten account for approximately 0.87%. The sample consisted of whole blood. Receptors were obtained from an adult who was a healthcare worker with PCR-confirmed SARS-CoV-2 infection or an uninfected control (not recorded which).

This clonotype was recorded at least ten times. As DNA, the CDR3 is TGTGCCAGCAGCTGGTCGTTTGGAGATACGCAGTATTTT. Translating gives CASSWSFGDTQYF. J is TRBJ2-3 and V is TRBV7-2; D is unclear. The ends were cut back, 4 bases at V and 5 bases at J, with 10 bases in the middle. Per the germline V gene, CDR1 is SGHTA and CDR2 is FQGNSA. The CDR3 contains 13 residues.

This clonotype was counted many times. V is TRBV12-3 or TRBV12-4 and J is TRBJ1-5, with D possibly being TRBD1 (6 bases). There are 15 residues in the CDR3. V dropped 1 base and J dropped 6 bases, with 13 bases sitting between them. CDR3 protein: CASSLGGGSGQPQHF. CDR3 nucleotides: TGTGCCAGCAGTTTAGGGGGGGGCTCGGGTCAGCCCCAGCATTTT.